The 20 T cell receptor beta chains presented below share a single source sample, sequenced in a study of blood T cell repertoires in COVID-19. Profiling relied on immunoSEQ multiplex PCR, and the TCRdb table lists in-frame clones only, not all of them. The sample lists hundreds of thousands of clones, over 75% occurring once. Sequencing was carried out using PBMCs or T cells enriched from blood (not recorded which). The origin of the receptors is a man aged 18-30 years who had recovered from COVID-19.

This clone was observed a single time. The CDR3: CASITGTSITDTQYF. DNA of the CDR3: TGTGCCAGCATTACCGGGACTAGCATCACAGATACGCAGTATTTT. The V call is TRBV2, the J call TRBJ2-3, with TRBD2 matching 9 bases. CDR3 length equals 15 residues. The V gene's germline CDR1 is SNHLY and CDR2 FYNNEI. V shed 7 bases and J 2 bases; nucleotides not matched to a gene: 7.

V and J are TRBV5-4 and TRBJ1-2, with D unclear. Germline values: CDR1 SGHNT, CDR2 YYREEE (reference sequence). The V and J ends lost 10 bases and 4 bases respectively, with 17 bases between them. The CDR3 loop spans 13 amino acids. CDR3 nucleotides: TGTGCCTTTTCGGCCGAGGGCACCTATGGCTACACCTTC. This gives the protein CAFSAEGTYGYTF.

Only one count was recorded for this clone. The chain links TRBV24-1 to TRBJ1-2; D remains unclear. The CDR3 has 23 amino acids. V was clipped by 9 bases and J by 4 bases, with 44 bases between them. The germline gives CDR1 KGHDR, CDR2 SFDVKD. CDR3 sequence: CATVPRTPLTRLTSGNQTYGYTF. Written as DNA, the CDR3 is TGTGCCACCGTCCCTAGAACACCCTTGACCCGCCTTACATCGGGAAATCAGACCTATGGCTACACCTTC.

The chain recombines TRBV10-1 with TRBJ2-1; TRBD1 agrees at 10 bases. Germline CDR1 and CDR2: WNHNN and SYGVQD (reference sequence). The CDR3 is made up of 15 amino acids. Germline trimming cut 4 bases from V and 7 bases from J; bases unmatched to any gene: 7. This CDR3 reads CASSAITDRGNEQFF. The CDR3 DNA is TGCGCCAGCAGTGCAATAACGGACAGGGGGAATGAGCAGTTCTTC.

The chain is built from TRBV27 and TRBJ1-1; tentatively, D is TRBD1 (6 bases). This CDR3 contains 15 residues. Germline loops: CDR1 MNHEY, CDR2 SMNVEV (reference sequence). The V gene lost 6 bases and the J gene lost 7 bases, with 21 bases spanning the gap. This CDR3 reads CASRRGSGQGYEAFF. Written as DNA, the CDR3 is TGTGCCAGCAGACGTGGGTCGGGGCAGGGGTATGAAGCTTTCTTT.

This chain uses TRBV6-5 with TRBJ1-4; 8 nucleotides match TRBD1. Trimming took 6 bases from V and 2 from J; bases not matched to a gene: 2. This CDR3 spans 14 amino acids. Germline V gene lookup returns CDR1 MNHEY and CDR2 SVGAGI. The CDR3 coding sequence is TGTGCCAGCAGGAGACAGGGGACTAATGAAAAACTGTTTTTT. It is translated as CASRRQGTNEKLFF.

The chain couples TRBV19 to TRBJ1-5; no firm D call. The CDR3 loop spans 14 amino acids. The germline CDR1 and CDR2 sequences are LNHDA and SQIVND (reference sequence). V dropped 5 bases and J dropped 2 bases, with 10 bases sitting between them. CDR3 bases: TGTGCCAGTAGTTGGGTCGGAGGCAATCAGCCCCAGCATTTT. It yields the protein CASSWVGGNQPQHF.

The chain uses TRBV28 and TRBJ1-6; D remains ambiguous. V was trimmed by 7 bases and J by 8 bases, leaving 12 bases between them. This CDR3 comprises 13 residues. Germline V gene lookup returns CDR1 MDHEN and CDR2 SYDVKM. Here the CDR3 reads CASIKEGDSPLHF. The CDR3 DNA reads TGTGCCAGCATTAAGGAGGGCGATTCACCCCTCCACTTT.

This clone turned up a few times. Other DNA sequences from this sample encode an identical CDR3 as well. The J gene is TRBJ2-3, the V gene TRBV9; 7 bases are a match to TRBD2. Germline CDR1 and CDR2: SGDLS and YYNGEE. V gave up 0 bases and J gave up 5 bases; unmatched junction bases: 6. CDR3 size: 15 residues. The CDR3 nucleotides read TGTGCCAGCAGCGTAGTTGCTGGCGGGGGAGATACGCAGTATTTT. Protein: CASSVVAGGGDTQYF.

This clone was recorded once. The chain joins TRBV18 to TRBJ1-1; D remains unclear. The V end was cut by 2 bases, the J end by 7 bases, with 8 bases between. The CDR3 is made up of 12 amino acids. Germline V lookup: CDR1 KGHSH, CDR2 LQKENI. Here the CDR3 reads CASSPGTNEAFF. The CDR3 DNA reads TGTGCCAGCTCACCAGGTACAAATGAAGCTTTCTTT.

In this sample, this clone turned up once. The gene calls are TRBV5-1 and TRBJ2-7; weak D call: TRBD1 (6 bases). V was cut by 7 bases and J by 3 bases, with 17 bases left in between. This CDR3 contains 14 residues. The germline V gene has CDR1 SGHRS and CDR2 YFSETQ. CDR3 bases: TGCGCCAGCCGTGACCGGACAGACCACTACGAGCAGTACTTC. It yields the protein CASRDRTDHYEQYF.

The V and J genes are TRBV28 and TRBJ2-7, with 9 bases identical to TRBD2. The CDR3 contains 18 residues. V lost 2 bases, J lost 0 bases, and 11 bases stayed unmatched. CDR1 is MDHEN, CDR2 SYDVKM, per germline. CDR3: CASSLPEGGRATSYEQYF. For the CDR3, the DNA is TGTGCCAGCAGTTTACCTGAGGGCGGGAGGGCCACCTCCTACGAGCAGTACTTC. The whole variable domain, filled in from reference TRBV28 and TRBJ2-7, reads DVKVTQSSRYLVKRTGEKVFLECVQDMDHENMFWYRQDPGLGLRLIYFSYDVKMKEKGDIPEGYSVSREKKERFSLILESASTNQTSMYLCASSLPEGGRATSYEQYFGPGTRLTVT.

This chain uses TRBV28 with TRBJ2-1; D is unresolved. The CDR3 has 13 amino acids. Trimming took off 3 bases at V and 4 bases at J, with 7 bases between the two ends. CDR1 and CDR2 from the germline V gene are MDHEN and SYDVKM. CDR3 residues: CASSFRSYNEQFF. The CDR3 bases are TGTGCCAGCAGTTTCCGGAGTTACAATGAGCAGTTCTTC.

The rearrangement joins TRBV30 to TRBJ2-1, with D perhaps matching TRBD2 (5 bases). This CDR3 is built from 11 residues. V lost 0 bases and J 10 bases, leaving 7 bases between the germline ends. Germline loops: CDR1 GTSNPN, CDR2 SVGIG (reference sequence). The CDR3 region has the DNA TGTGCCTGGAGTGTTTCGGGGGAGCAGTTCTTC. It specifies CAWSVSGEQFF.

The chain joins TRBV7-3 to TRBJ2-7, with a weak D call TRBD1 (5 bases). Trimming pared 2 bases from V and 4 bases from J, leaving 18 bases between. This CDR3 has 16 residues. Germline loops: CDR1 SGHTA, CDR2 FQGTGA. CDR3: CASSLSGAHKGYEQYF. The CDR3 DNA follows: TGTGCCAGCAGCTTATCTGGGGCCCACAAGGGATACGAGCAGTACTTC.

The rearrangement uses TRBV9 and TRBJ2-7; 9 bases are shared with TRBD2. Trimming at V came to 3 bases and at J to 7 bases, leaving 8 bases not matched to a gene. Per the germline V gene, CDR1 is SGDLS and CDR2 is YYNGEE. The CDR3 extends over 14 amino acids. CDR3 sequence reads: CASSEGPAGGEQYF. Written as DNA, the CDR3 is TGTGCCAGCAGCGAGGGACCAGCGGGAGGTGAGCAGTACTTC.

This chain links TRBV19 with TRBJ2-3; D is possibly TRBD2 (6 bases). Looked up from germline, CDR1 is LNHDA and CDR2 is SQIVND (reference sequence). V shed 3 bases and J shed 0 bases, with 10 bases lying between them. The CDR3 contains 15 residues. The CDR3 DNA sequence: TGTGCCAGTAGTATGGAGCGGGCGAGCACAGATACGCAGTATTTT. It codes for CASSMERASTDTQYF.

This clone was counted only a few times. The chain is built from TRBV18 and TRBJ1-1; no reliable D call. CDR3 length equals 13 residues. Germline CDR1 reads KGHSH; CDR2 reads LQKENI. Trimming shortened V by 6 bases and J by 0 bases, and 8 bases separated the two germline ends. In DNA, the CDR3 is TGTGCCAGCTCGCCTCCTATGAACACTGAAGCTTTCTTT. Its translation: CASSPPMNTEAFF.

This chain joins TRBV10-1 and TRBJ1-4, with D unresolved. Trimming removed 2 bases from V and 7 bases from J, with 11 bases in between. CDR1 is WNHNN and CDR2 is SYGVQD in the germline V gene (reference sequence). The CDR3 contains 14 residues. Written as DNA, the CDR3 is TGCGCCAGCAGTGAGGGAGGGCGAGGTGAAAAACTGTTTTTT. Its translation is CASSEGGRGEKLFF.

The chain has TRBV2 and TRBJ1-5; no firm D call. V dropped 6 bases and J dropped 7 bases, with 22 bases sitting between them. Per the germline V gene, CDR1 is SNHLY and CDR2 is FYNNEI. The length of the CDR3 is 16 residues. CDR3 sequence reads: CASRVGSGGLGQPQHF. The CDR3 region has the DNA TGTGCCAGCAGGGTCGGGTCTGGAGGGTTAGGCCAGCCCCAGCATTTT.